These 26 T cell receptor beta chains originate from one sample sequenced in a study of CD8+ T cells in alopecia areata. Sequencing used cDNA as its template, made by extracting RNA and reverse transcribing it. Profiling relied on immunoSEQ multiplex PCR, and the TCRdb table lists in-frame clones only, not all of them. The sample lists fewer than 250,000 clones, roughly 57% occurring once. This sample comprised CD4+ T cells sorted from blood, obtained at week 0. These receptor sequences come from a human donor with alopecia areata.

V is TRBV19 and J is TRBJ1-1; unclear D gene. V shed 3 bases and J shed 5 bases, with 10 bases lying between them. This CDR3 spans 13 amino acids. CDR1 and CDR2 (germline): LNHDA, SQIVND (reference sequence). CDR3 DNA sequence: TGTGCCAGTAGTATCATGGAGGGTACTGAAGCTTTCTTT. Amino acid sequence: CASSIMEGTEAFF.

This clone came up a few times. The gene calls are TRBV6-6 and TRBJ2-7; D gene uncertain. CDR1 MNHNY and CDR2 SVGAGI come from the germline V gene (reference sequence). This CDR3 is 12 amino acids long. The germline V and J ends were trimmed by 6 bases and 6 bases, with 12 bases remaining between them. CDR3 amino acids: CASSLSVREQYF. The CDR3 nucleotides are TGTGCCAGCAGCCTGTCAGTGCGCGAGCAGTACTTC.

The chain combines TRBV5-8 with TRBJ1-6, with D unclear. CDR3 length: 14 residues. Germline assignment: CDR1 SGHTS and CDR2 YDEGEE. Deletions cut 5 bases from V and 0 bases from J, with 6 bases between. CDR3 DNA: TGTGCCAGCAGGGGTAACTCCTATAATTCACCCCTCCACTTT. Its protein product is CASRGNSYNSPLHF.

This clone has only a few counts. The CDR3 DNA reads as TGTGCCAGCAGCAAAAGACTAGCGGGGAAATACAATGAGCAGTTCTTC. Translated, it gives CASSKRLAGKYNEQFF. The V and J genes are TRBV21-1 and TRBJ2-1; the D call TRBD2 from the table was never checked on the DNA. TRBV21-1 is annotated as a pseudogene. The CDR3 has 16 amino acids.

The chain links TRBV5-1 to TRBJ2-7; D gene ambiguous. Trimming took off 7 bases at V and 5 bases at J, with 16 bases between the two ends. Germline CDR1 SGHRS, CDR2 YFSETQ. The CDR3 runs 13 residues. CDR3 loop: CASGHGGWNEQYF. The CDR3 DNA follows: TGCGCCAGCGGCCACGGTGGCTGGAACGAGCAGTACTTC.

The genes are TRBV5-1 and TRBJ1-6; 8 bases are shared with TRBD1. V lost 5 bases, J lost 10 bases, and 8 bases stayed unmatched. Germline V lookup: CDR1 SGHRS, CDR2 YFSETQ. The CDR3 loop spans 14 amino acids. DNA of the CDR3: TGCGCCAGCAGGGTAGGACAGGGTGGCTCACCCCTCCACTTT. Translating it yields CASRVGQGGSPLHF.

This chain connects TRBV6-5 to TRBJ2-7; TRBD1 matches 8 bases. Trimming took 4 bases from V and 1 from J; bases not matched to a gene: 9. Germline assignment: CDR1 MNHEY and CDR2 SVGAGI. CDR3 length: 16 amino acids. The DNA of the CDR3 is TGTGCCAGCAGTTCCAAGGGCAGGGGGCTGTCCTACGAGCAGTACTTC. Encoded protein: CASSSKGRGLSYEQYF.

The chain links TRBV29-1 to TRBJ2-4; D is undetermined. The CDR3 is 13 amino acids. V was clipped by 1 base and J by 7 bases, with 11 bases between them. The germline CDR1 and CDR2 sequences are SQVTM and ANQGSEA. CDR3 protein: CSVEAQLTNIQYF. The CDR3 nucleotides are TGCAGCGTTGAAGCACAACTTACCAACATTCAGTACTTC.

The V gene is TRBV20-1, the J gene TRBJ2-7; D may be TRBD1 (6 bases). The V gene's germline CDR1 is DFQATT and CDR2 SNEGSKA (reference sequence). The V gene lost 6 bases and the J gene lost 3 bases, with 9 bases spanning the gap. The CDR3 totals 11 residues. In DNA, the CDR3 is TGCAGTGCCGTGGACAGCTACGAGCAGTACTTC. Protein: CSAVDSYEQYF.

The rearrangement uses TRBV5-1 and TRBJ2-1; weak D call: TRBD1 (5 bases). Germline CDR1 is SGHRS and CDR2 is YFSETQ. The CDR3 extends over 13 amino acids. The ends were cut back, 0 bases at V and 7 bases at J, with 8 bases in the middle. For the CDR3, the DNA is TGCGCCAGCAGCTTGGGACAGTGGAATGAGCAGTTCTTC. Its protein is CASSLGQWNEQFF.

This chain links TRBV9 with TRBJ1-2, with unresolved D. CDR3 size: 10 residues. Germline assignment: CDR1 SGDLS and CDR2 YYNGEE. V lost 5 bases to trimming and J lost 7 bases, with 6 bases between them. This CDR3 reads CASRSTGYTF. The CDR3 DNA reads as TGTGCCAGCAGGTCCACTGGCTACACCTTC.

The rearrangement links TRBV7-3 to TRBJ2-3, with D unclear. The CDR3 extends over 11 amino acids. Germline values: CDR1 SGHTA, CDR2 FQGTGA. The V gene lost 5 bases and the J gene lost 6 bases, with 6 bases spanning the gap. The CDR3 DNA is TGTGCCAGCAGCCTAGTGGATACGCAGTATTTT. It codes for CASSLVDTQYF.

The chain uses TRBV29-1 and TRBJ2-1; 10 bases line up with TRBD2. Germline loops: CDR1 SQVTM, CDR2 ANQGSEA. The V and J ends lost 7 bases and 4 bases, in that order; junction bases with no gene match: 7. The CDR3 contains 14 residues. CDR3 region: CSAVRGLAYNEQFF. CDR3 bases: TGCAGCGCCGTACGGGGACTAGCGTACAATGAGCAGTTCTTC.

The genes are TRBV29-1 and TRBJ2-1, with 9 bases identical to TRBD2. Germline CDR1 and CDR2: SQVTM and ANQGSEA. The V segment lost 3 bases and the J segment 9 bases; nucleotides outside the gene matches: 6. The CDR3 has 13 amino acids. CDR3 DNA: TGCAGCGTTGAGGGTAGCGGGGGACCTGAGCAGTTCTTC. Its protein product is CSVEGSGGPEQFF.

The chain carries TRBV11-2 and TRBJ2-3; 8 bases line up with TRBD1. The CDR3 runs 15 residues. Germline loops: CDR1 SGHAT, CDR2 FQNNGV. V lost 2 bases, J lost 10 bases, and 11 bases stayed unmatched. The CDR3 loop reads CASSLSPDRGPSQYF. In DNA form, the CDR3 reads TGTGCCAGCAGCTTAAGTCCCGACAGGGGTCCTTCGCAGTATTTT. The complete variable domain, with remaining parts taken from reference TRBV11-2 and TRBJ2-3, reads EAGVAQSPRYKIIEKRQSVAFWCNPISGHATLYWYQQILGQGPKLLIQFQNNGVVDDSQLPKDRFSAERLKGVDSTLKIQPAKLEDSAVYLCASSLSPDRGPSQYFGPGTRLTVL.

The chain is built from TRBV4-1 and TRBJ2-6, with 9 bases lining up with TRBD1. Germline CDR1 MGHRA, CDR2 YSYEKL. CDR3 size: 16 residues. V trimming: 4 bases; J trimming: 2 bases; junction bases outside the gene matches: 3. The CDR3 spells CASSPRQGAGANVLTF. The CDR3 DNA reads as TGCGCCAGCAGCCCCCGACAGGGGGCTGGGGCCAACGTCCTGACTTTC.

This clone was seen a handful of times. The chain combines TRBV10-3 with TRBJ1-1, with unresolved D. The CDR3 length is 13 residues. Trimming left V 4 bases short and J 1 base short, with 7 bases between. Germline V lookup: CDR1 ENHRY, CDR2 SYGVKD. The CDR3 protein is CAISGQRNTEAFF. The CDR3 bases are TGTGCCATCAGTGGACAAAGGAACACTGAAGCTTTCTTT.

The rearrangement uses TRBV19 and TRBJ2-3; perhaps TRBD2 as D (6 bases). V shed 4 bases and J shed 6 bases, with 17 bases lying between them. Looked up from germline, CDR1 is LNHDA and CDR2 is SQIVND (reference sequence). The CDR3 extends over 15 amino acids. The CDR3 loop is CASSSSGQRGDTQYF. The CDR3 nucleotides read TGTGCCAGTAGTAGTAGCGGCCAACGGGGGGATACGCAGTATTTT. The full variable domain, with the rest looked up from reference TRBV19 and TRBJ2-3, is DGGITQSPKYLFRKEGQNVTLSCEQNLNHDAMYWYRQDPGQGLRLIYYSQIVNDFQKGDIAEGYSVSREKKESFPLTVTSAQKNPTAFYLCASSSSGQRGDTQYFGPGTRLTVL.

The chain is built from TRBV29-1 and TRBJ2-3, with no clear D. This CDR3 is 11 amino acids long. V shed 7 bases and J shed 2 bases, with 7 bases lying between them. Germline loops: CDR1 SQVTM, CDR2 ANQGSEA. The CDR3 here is CSADPTDTQYF. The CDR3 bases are TGCAGCGCCGATCCCACAGATACGCAGTATTTT.

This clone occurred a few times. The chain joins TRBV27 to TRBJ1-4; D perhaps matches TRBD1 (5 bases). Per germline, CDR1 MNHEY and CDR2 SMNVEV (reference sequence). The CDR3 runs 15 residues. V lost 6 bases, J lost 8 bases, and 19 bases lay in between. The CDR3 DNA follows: TGTGCCAGCAGGGCCTGGAGTTCTGGGGGAGAAAAACTGTTTTTT. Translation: CASRAWSSGGEKLFF.

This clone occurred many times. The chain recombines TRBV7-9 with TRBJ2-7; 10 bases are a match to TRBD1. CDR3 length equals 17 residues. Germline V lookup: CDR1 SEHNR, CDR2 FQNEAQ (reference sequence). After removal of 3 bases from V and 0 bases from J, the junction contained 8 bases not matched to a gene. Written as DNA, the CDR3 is TGTGCCAGCAGCTTCAATCCCCGGGACAGGGGCTCCTACGAGCAGTACTTC. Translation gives CASSFNPRDRGSYEQYF.

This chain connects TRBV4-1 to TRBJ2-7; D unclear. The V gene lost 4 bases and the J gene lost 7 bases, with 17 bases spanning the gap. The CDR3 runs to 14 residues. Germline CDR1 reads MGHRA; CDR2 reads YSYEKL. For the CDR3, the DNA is TGCGCCAGCAGCCCGCTATGGCAGAAAACTGAGCAGTACTTC. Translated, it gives CASSPLWQKTEQYF.

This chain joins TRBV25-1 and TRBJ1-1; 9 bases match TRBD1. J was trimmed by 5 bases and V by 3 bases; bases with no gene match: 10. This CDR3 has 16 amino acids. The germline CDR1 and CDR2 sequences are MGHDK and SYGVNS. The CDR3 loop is CASSDRDREVSTEAFF. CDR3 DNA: TGTGCCAGCAGTGACCGGGACAGGGAGGTTAGTACTGAAGCTTTCTTT.

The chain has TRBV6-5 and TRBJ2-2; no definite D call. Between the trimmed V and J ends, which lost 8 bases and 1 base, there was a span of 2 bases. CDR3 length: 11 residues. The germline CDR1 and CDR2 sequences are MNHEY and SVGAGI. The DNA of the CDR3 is TGTGCCAGCGGGAACACCGGGGAGCTGTTTTTT. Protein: CASGNTGELFF.

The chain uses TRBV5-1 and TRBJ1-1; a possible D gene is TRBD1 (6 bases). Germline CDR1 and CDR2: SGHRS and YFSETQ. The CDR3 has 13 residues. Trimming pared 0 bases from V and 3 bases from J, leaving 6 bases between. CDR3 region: CASSLDRDTEAFF. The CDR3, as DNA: TGCGCCAGCAGCTTGGACAGGGACACTGAAGCTTTCTTT. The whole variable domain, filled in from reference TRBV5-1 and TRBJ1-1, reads KAGVTQTPRYLIKTRGQQVTLSCSPISGHRSVSWYQQTPGQGLQFLFEYFSETQRNKGNFPGRFSGRQFSNSRSEMNVSTLELGDSALYLCASSLDRDTEAFFGQGTRLTVV.

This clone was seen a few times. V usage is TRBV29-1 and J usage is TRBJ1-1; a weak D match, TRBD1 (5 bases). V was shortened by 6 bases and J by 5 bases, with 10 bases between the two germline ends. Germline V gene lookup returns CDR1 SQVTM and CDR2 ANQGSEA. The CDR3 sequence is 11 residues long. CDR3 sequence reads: CSVTVSTEAFF. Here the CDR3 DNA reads TGCAGCGTGACAGTCAGTACTGAAGCTTTCTTT.